Listed here is a single T cell receptor beta chain. Its antigen is not yet known. No clone much larger than this one lies a single base away; base qualities are absent. This record belongs to a study of blood T cell repertoires in COVID-19 (dated by TCRdb to about 2020). General notes on the study: Samples covering the acute and convalescent phases of COVID-19 were provided by collaborators in the United States, Italy and Spain. The samples were drawn from the first 160 participants of the ongoing ImmuneRACE study and from 950 to 1,500 subjects provided by 6 global collaborators. The material from the prospective study consisted of cDNA or gDNA derived from T cells, B-cell-depleted T cells, or PBMCs. Sample metadata almost always included a de-identified subject ID, COVID-19 status, age in years and sex. Subjects who had been exposed to COVID-19, were actively infected with it, or had recovered from it provided the deeply sampled blood TCRbeta repertoires that made up the dataset. HLA class I and class II types, where available, came from metadata supplied by the sample provider rather than from assay-based typing. A freely available public database, intended as a resource for researchers studying the immune response to SARS-CoV-2, is where the repertoires were released.

Each collaborating institution followed its own protocols to collect whole blood in K2EDTA tubes. For TCRbeta analysis, collaborators shipped samples in one of three forms: frozen whole blood, isolated PBMCs, or DNA extracted from either of those sample types. General study outcomes and caveats: Clinical and demographic metadata were provided uncurated, with the amount varying by source and participant.

TCRbeta CDR3 regions were amplified from genomic DNA by means of the immunoSEQ Assay, a bias-controlled multiplex PCR. As for the original processing: The number of nucleated cells in each sample was estimated by amplification of reference gene primers within the assay. To quantify the absolute abundance of each unique TCRbeta CDR3 rearrangement, sequence reads were collapsed and filtered. For each sample, productive Simpson clonality was calculated as the square root of Simpson's diversity index over productive rearrangements. TCRdb re-hosts the immuneACCESS table, in-frame sequences only. Its copies lack some clones; in the studies checked, an unresolved V gene accounts for under half of them, and the cause for the rest is not known. V, J and clone size are taken as reported in that table, and D and trimming were inferred from the DNA itself. The sample table lists about 73,000 clones, 80% to 85% of them with a count of one. Roughly 2.5% of the sample belongs to the ten largest clones.

The sequenced material came from peripheral blood. This sequence originates from a man at least 80 years old with active or convalescent COVID-19.

The DNA sequence is given as TGCGCCAGCAGCTTGTCTCCGGGTGGCTACACCTTC. Its protein is CASSLSPGGYTF. This chain is built from TRBV5-1 and TRBJ1-2; too little of a D gene remains to name it. The CDR3 starts with the cysteine, ends with the phenylalanine, and has 12 residues. Here the CDR3 DNA is all that survives: 36 bases in frame from base 1. Deletion took 1 base off V and 7 bases off J, with a span of 8 bases between the germline ends. Sequences SGHRS (CDR1) and YFSETQ (CDR2) are obtained from the germline V gene.